This TCR beta chain was observed in a study of cytomegalovirus exposure and HLA in healthy donors. Study-level findings and limits: As a later analysis showed, a missense DCLRE1C variant was linked to trimming of TCR beta V- and J-genes. As a later analysis showed, several of the most significant clusters appeared to be linked to common viral pathogens. In a later analysis, DRB1 alleles had the most associated TCRs; HLA-C alleles the fewest. A later analysis, which compared TCR beta chains of equal frequency, found the HLA-associated ones more clonally expanded.

CDR3 length: 13 residues. After removal of 6 bases from V and 7 bases from J, the junction contained 8 bases not matched to a gene. Germline V gene data show CDR1 as LGHNT and CDR2 as FRNRAP. Use of 60 Vbeta and 13 Jbeta primers characterized the PCR. TCRdb's table, derived via immunoSEQ multiplex PCR, lists solely in-frame clones and lacks some. In the table there are 100,000 or so clones, 60% to 85% of which are singletons. Remarks on this clone: The antigen is undetermined.

Sequencing input: PBMCs. The chain recombines TRBV12-5 with TRBJ2-5; 7 bases are a match to TRBD2. The TCR originated in a man in his forties in good health and CMV-seronegative. The CDR3 here is CASGLAGVGTQYF. The CDR3 DNA reads TGTGCTAGTGGCCTGGCGGGGGTTGGGACCCAGTACTTC.